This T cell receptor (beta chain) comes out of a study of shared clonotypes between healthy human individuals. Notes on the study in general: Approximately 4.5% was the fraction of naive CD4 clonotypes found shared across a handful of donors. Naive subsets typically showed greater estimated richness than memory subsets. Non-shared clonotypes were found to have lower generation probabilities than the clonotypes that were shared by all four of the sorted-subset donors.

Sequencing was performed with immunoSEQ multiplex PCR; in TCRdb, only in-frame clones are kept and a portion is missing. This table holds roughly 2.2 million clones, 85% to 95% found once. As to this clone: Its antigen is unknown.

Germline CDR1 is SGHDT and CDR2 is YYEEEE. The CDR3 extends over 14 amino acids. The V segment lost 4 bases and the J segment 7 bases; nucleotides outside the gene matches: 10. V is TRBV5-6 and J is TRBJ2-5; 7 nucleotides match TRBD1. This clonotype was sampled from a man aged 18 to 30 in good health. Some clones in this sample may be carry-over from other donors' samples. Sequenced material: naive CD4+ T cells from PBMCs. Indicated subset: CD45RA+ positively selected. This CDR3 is CASSPGQATGTQYF. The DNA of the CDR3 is TGTGCCAGCAGCCCCGGACAGGCCACAGGGACCCAGTACTTC. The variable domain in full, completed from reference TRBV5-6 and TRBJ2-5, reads DAGVTQSPTHLIKTRGQQVTLRCSPKSGHDTVSWYQQALGQGPQFIFQYYEEEERQRGNFPDRFSGHQFPNYSSELNVNALLLGDSALYLCASSPGQATGTQYFGPGTRLLVL.